This TCR beta chain originates from a study of T cells in tuberculosis (dated by TCRdb to the late 2010s). Background for the entire study: In the study, CD1B tetramers and high-throughput TCR immunosequencing were combined to characterize T cells specific for the mycobacterial lipid antigen glucose monomycolate (GMM). In a South African clinical cohort, IGRA-negative adolescents, IGRA-positive adolescents with latent tuberculosis and adults with active tuberculosis were compared, with nine to eleven people in each group. PBMC from active tuberculosis patients were archived either before standard anti-tuberculosis treatment began or within 7 days of its start. Study-level results and caveats: The smaller NN-distances in active tuberculosis patients were driven in part by shorter CDR3-alpha lengths, while the difference seen for TCR-beta was not statistically significant. An accuracy of 87% (AUROC 0.85 to 0.95) was reached by a classifier using the diverse GMM-specific repertoire, compared with about 65% accuracy when GEM motif frequencies were used. Compared with IGRA-negative controls, TCR-alpha repertoires from active tuberculosis had smaller mean NN-distances to GMM-specific TCRs, which suggests that these TCRs underwent clonal expansion. Clinical samples were selected based on the availability of cryopreserved specimens, with adults included as active tuberculosis cases and adolescents included as controls.

The immunoSEQ multiplex PCR assay was used to generate TCR libraries, with TCR-beta and/or TCR-alpha/delta assays applied to each sample. Amplified TCR libraries were sequenced on the Illumina high-throughput platform. Per the authors' processing: Clustering and dimensionality reduction relied on pairwise TCRdist distances among GMM-specific receptors from T cells that were either sorted ex vivo or expanded in vitro. Each clinical repertoire was scored by mean NN-distance, the average TCRdist to the nearest 10% of tetramer-positive reference sequences. GEM TCR motif frequency was calculated as the fraction of unique TCRs that matched known GEM sequences in V/J usage and CDR3 length. Active tuberculosis was classified by linear discriminant analysis with leave-one-out cross-validation, implemented in scikit-learn. TCRdb took this table from immuneACCESS and kept in-frame rearrangements with V and J called. Such tables lack part of the clones; where checked against another copy, unresolved V genes explain under half of the gap, and the rest is unexplained. The V and J calls and clone size come from that table; D and trimming were worked out from the DNA. Recorded for this sample are some 30,000 clones; 90% to 95% of them occurred a single time. 5.5% to 8% of the sample is held by the ten biggest clonotypes.

With respect to this clone: No antigen is known for it. Qualities for individual bases were not recorded, and no much larger clone is one base off.

The time point tag for this specimen amounts to: new active TB diagnosis, blood taken before or within 7 days of starting treatment. The patients with active tuberculosis were newly diagnosed, HIV-seronegative South African adults aged 18 years or older. Confirmation of active tuberculosis came from positive sputum smear microscopy and/or a positive M. tuberculosis culture. Immunosequencing was performed on unsorted cryopreserved PBMC and covered approximately 110,000 T cells per clinical donor on average. The CDR3 measures 16 amino acids from cysteine to phenylalanine. Here the CDR3 DNA is all that survives: 48 bases in frame from base 1. The V and J ends are trimmed by 4 bases and 5 bases, leaving 20 bases between them. CDR1 and CDR2 were assigned from the germline V gene as MNHNS and SASEGT.

The V and J segments used are TRBV6-1 and TRBJ1-2; D gene: possibly TRBD1, on 5 matching bases. The clonotype comes from an adult with tuberculosis. Sequencing was performed on PBMCs, taken at tuberculosis diagnosis. DNA sequence: TGTGCCAGCAGTGGACCTAATTGGGGGGATAGGTATGGCTACACCTTC. This yields the protein CASSGPNWGDRYGYTF.